Here is one T cell receptor (beta chain) with its context. The target antigen is unknown. This entry is derived from a study of cytomegalovirus exposure and HLA in healthy donors. Study information: Early release data held 75 million to 100 million unique TCRs from HLA-typed donors. Among the 400 or so donors who were genotyped, about 80% fell in the genetic ancestry cluster that is associated with self-reported Caucasian donors. General observations from the study: Among TCR beta chains, those listed as cytomegalovirus-associated numbered roughly 150. Usually a TCR sequence was rare, but some public TCRs were found in many donors.

The PCR made use of 60 Vbeta and 13 Jbeta primers. Libraries were prepared by immunoSEQ multiplex PCR; TCRdb keeps only in-frame clonotypes and omits some of them. The sample contains 120,000 to 150,000 clones, more than 70% of which appear only once. This receptor was identified in a man in his forties in good health and CMV-seronegative. The sample was PBMCs.

In DNA form, the CDR3 reads TGTGCCAGCAGCGCCCCAATCGGGCCCCAGCATTTT. This gives the protein CASSAPIGPQHF. This chain uses TRBV7-9 with TRBJ1-5; no firm D call. Trimming shortened V by 5 bases and J by 9 bases, and 11 bases separated the two germline ends. The V gene's germline CDR1 is SEHNR and CDR2 FQNEAQ (reference sequence). The length of the CDR3 is 12 residues.